The 11 T cell receptor beta chains given below trace back to one sample, sequenced in a study of CD8 T cells in Susac syndrome (dated by TCRdb to the late 2010s). Libraries were built with the immunoSEQ multiplex PCR assay. RNA was extracted using the RNeasy kit, and about 0.45 to 1 microgram was reverse transcribed with random hexamers. TCRdb's own reprocessing of the public reads used fastp at Q25 and MiXCR and kept productive beta chains. Each record represents a unique CDR3 protein, reported with the most common genes and DNA among its rows. The sample contains 150,000 to 200,000 distinct CDR3 sequences, roughly 92% of them found a single time. In total, the top ten clones hold 0.12% of the sample. Sequencing was carried out using CD4+ T cells from PBMCs. The receptor source for this set is a human donor with Susac syndrome.

The chain uses TRBV4-1 and TRBJ1-5, with D possibly TRBD1 on 6 matching bases. This CDR3 region has 17 residues. Germline assignment: CDR1 MGHRA and CDR2 YSYEKL. Trimming left V 0 bases short and J 0 bases short, with 12 bases between. CDR3 protein: CASSQESGQPSNQPQHF. In DNA form, the CDR3 reads TGCGCCAGCAGCCAAGAAAGTGGACAGCCTAGCAATCAGCCCCAGCATTTT.

The rearrangement joins TRBV27 to TRBJ2-7, with 10 nucleotides matching TRBD1. CDR3 length equals 14 residues. Unmatched junction bases numbered 4, after V lost 5 bases and J lost 3 bases. Germline CDR1 is MNHEY and CDR2 is SMNVEV (reference sequence). The CDR3 sequence: CASSRRTGGYEQYF. DNA for the CDR3: TGTGCCAGCAGTCGGAGGACAGGGGGCTACGAGCAGTACTTC.

This clonotype appeared a single time. The chain links TRBV6-1 to TRBJ2-3, with D perhaps matching TRBD2 (6 bases). Germline values: CDR1 MNHNS, CDR2 SASEGT. The CDR3 extends over 16 amino acids. Deletions cut 5 bases from V and 1 base from J, with 16 bases between. CDR3: CASSRDGSGGTDTQYF. The CDR3 coding sequence is TGTGCCAGCAGTCGTGACGGGAGTGGGGGCACAGATACGCAGTATTTT.

The chain links TRBV15 to TRBJ1-1; 9 bases map to TRBD1. The V segment lost 5 bases and the J segment 4 bases; nucleotides outside the gene matches: 8. Germline V CDR1 and CDR2: LNHNV, YYDKDF (reference sequence). The CDR3 is made up of 15 amino acids. The CDR3 DNA is TGTGCCACCAGCCCTCGGACAGGGGCCCTCACTGAAGCTTTCTTT. It is translated as CATSPRTGALTEAFF.

This rearrangement joins TRBV6-5 to TRBJ1-1; possibly TRBD1 for D (6 bases). Germline values: CDR1 MNHEY, CDR2 SVGAGI. Trimming took 10 bases from V and 6 from J, leaving 12 bases between them. CDR3 length equals 11 residues. The CDR3 here is CATTGKAEAFF. CDR3 coding DNA: TGTGCCACCACAGGGAAAGCTGAAGCTTTCTTT.

The chain joins TRBV6-1 to TRBJ1-5; TRBD1 matches at 10 bases. This CDR3 is 17 amino acids long. Looked up from germline, CDR1 is MNHNS and CDR2 is SASEGT. J gave up 4 bases and V 5 bases, and 11 bases lay outside the gene matches. The DNA of the CDR3 is TGTGCCAGCAGTCCCCCGGGACAGGGGACCCAAAATCAGCCCCAGCATTTT. Translation: CASSPPGQGTQNQPQHF.

This chain links TRBV6-5 with TRBJ2-7, with a tentative D call TRBD2 (6 bases). Germline CDR1 and CDR2: MNHEY and SVGAGI. V was trimmed by 0 bases and J by 3 bases, leaving 15 bases between them. The CDR3 has 16 residues. The chain's CDR3 is CASSYSGRWGVYEQYF. CDR3 DNA: TGTGCCAGCAGTTACTCAGGGCGGTGGGGGGTCTACGAGCAGTACTTC.

This chain connects TRBV7-2 to TRBJ2-7; TRBD1 might be the D (6 bases). Per germline, CDR1 SGHTA and CDR2 FQGNSA. The germline V and J ends were trimmed by 5 bases and 3 bases, with 8 bases remaining between them. The CDR3 covers 12 residues. CDR3 bases: TGTGCCAGCAGCAAACAGGGCTACGAGCAGTACTTC. Protein: CASSKQGYEQYF.

The chain combines TRBV12-3 or TRBV12-4 with TRBJ2-3; 9 bases line up with TRBD1. V gave up 3 bases and J gave up 2 bases; unmatched junction bases: 3. CDR3 length: 15 residues. The CDR3 spells CASSLGQGPTDTQYF. CDR3 nucleotide sequence: TGTGCCAGCAGTTTGGGACAGGGACCCACAGATACGCAGTATTTT.

The J gene is TRBJ2-5, the V gene TRBV5-4, with D perhaps TRBD1 (6 bases). The CDR3 consists of 15 residues. Trimming stripped 2 bases from V and 5 bases from J, with 16 bases between. The germline gives CDR1 SGHNT, CDR2 YYREEE (reference sequence). This CDR3 reads CASSFQGIGWETQYF. The CDR3 DNA reads as TGTGCCAGCAGCTTCCAGGGGATTGGGTGGGAGACCCAGTACTTC.

The chain employs TRBV5-6 and TRBJ2-7; D possibly uses TRBD1 or TRBD2 (5 bases each). The CDR3 has 14 amino acids. The germline CDR1 and CDR2 sequences are SGHDT and YYEEEE. With 3 bases removed from V and 5 bases from J, the gap between germline ends came to 15 bases. The chain's CDR3 is CASSWMDIGDEQYF. The DNA of the CDR3 is TGTGCCAGCAGCTGGATGGACATCGGGGACGAGCAGTACTTC.